This T cell receptor (beta chain) was captured in a study of cytomegalovirus exposure and HLA in healthy donors. Turning to the study itself: From HLA-typed donors, an early data release held tens of millions of unique TCRs. General observations from the study: Highly shared variants forming one cluster were likely a sequencing artifact. Several of the most significant clusters were apparently associated with common viral pathogens in a later analysis.

The ends were cut back, 3 bases at V and 8 bases at J, with 20 bases in the middle. The CDR3 is 15 residues long. The germline CDR1 and CDR2 sequences are GTSNPN and SVGIG (reference sequence). Worth noting for this clone: What it binds is not known.

PCR primers comprised 60 Vbeta and 13 Jbeta primers. Method: immunoSEQ multiplex PCR; TCRdb's copy keeps in-frame clones and lacks some. This table has approximately 140,000 clones, 77% appearing once. Sequencing was done on a sample of PBMCs. This chain joins TRBV30 and TRBJ2-1, with D tentatively TRBD2 (7 bases). The receptor comes from a woman between 55 and 75 years old in good health and CMV-seronegative. The CDR3 DNA sequence: TGTGCCTGGAGCGCCTTAGGGGGAGGGCTCGATGAGCAGTTCTTC. Its protein product is CAWSALGGGLDEQFF.